The table lists the clone carrying this T cell receptor (beta chain) with a count of one. Its antigen is unknown. The germline V gene encodes CDR1 SGHNT and CDR2 YYREEE (reference sequence). This CDR3 contains 15 residues. Between the trimmed V and J ends, which lost 0 bases and 2 bases, there was a span of 11 bases. The source of the sample is a study of regulatory T cells in long-lasting Graves disease. Overall study context: The criterion for persistent Graves' disease was over 5 years of antithyroid drugs with positive TSH receptor antibodies.

The time point denotes: persistent/refractory GD, antithyroid drugs over 5 years with positive TRAb. Researchers made the TCR library from RNA that was extracted from PBMCs. Staff took approximately 8.7 milliliters of peripheral blood and put it into EDTA tubes. Broader study findings: Favored gene segments in persistent disease were TRBV28, TRBJ1-2 and TRBJ2-5.

Sequencing libraries for TCR beta were prepared with iRepertoire HTBI primers and Arm-PCR of CDR3 regions. TCRdb used MiXCR to reprocess the multiplex PCR reads, holding one entry per CDR3 protein. This sample yields a few hundred thousand distinct CDR3 sequences, of which about 20% are seen a single time; around 24% belongs to the top ten. The sample here was peripheral blood mononuclear cells (PBMCs), taken when the disease was refractory, from a patient treated with antithyroid drugs. This chain connects TRBV5-4 to TRBJ1-1; D not resolved. The receptor was isolated from a female donor with Graves disease. The CDR3 reads CASSLVGVANTEAFF. The DNA for the CDR3 is TGTGCCAGCAGCTTGGTCGGGGTTGCTAACACTGAAGCTTTCTTT.